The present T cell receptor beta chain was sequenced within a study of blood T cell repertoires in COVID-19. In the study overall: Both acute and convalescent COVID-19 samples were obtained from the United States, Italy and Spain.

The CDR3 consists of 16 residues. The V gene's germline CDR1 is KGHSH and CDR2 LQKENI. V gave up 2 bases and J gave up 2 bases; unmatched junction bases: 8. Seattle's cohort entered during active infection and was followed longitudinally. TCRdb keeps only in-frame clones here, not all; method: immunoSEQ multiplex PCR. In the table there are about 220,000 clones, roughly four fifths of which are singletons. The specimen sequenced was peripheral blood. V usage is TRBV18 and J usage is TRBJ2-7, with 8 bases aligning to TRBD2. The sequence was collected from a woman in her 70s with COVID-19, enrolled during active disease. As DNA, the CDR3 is TGTGCCAGCTCACCAAGGGCAGCGGGAGTTCCCTACGAGCAGTACTTC. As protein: CASSPRAAGVPYEQYF.